What follows is one TCR beta chain and its context. This record comes from a study of blood T cell repertoires in COVID-19. On the study more broadly: Donors in the United States, Italy and Spain gave samples during acute or convalescent COVID-19. Nucleic acid was either cDNA or gDNA, and it came from T cells, B-cell-depleted T cells, or PBMCs.

The repertoire was sequenced with immunoSEQ multiplex PCR; TCRdb's copy has only in-frame clones and lacks some. Here the sample spans 90,000 to 120,000 clones, approximately 84% being singletons. The sequence derives from a human donor in a cohort sampled during active COVID-19. Sequencing was carried out using peripheral blood.

CDR3 region: CATLPRRDSYEQYF. The CDR3 DNA follows: TGTGCCACCCTTCCTCGCAGGGACTCCTACGAGCAGTACTTC. The V and J genes are TRBV10-3 and TRBJ2-7; D perhaps matches TRBD1 (5 bases). V lost 10 bases to trimming and J lost 0 bases, with 16 bases between them. Germline values: CDR1 ENHRY, CDR2 SYGVKD. The CDR3 totals 14 residues.